This TCR beta chain emerged from a study of tumor-infiltrating lymphocytes in primary liver carcinoma. Broader study findings: The difference in top-250-clone fraction between tumors and blood was significant, favoring tumors (p = 0.039). Among the pair types, tumor region pairs showed more overlap than tumor-adjacent and tumor-blood pairs.

The V gene's germline CDR1 is LGHNA and CDR2 YNFKEQ. The CDR3 consists of 16 residues. The ends lost 0 bases at V and 10 bases at J; junction bases unmatched: 10. Using a constant-region primer together with ProtoScript II reverse transcriptase, TCR beta cDNA was made from approximately 500 ng of total RNA. Sequencing libraries for TCR beta derived from three nested multiplex PCR rounds that used slightly modified ARM-PCR. Each of the first two PCR rounds ran around 10 cycles with TRBV1-TRBV30 forward and C-beta reverse primers. TCRdb independently ran MiXCR on the multiplex PCR reads; one entry per CDR3 protein. The data contain tens of thousands of distinct CDR3 sequences, less than 75% of them seen just once; the ten biggest clones take up roughly three fifths. Both RNA and DNA were isolated together from 20-30 mg of bulk tissue that had not been sorted. Each of the tumor samples contained in excess of 85% viable tumor cells.

This clonotype was observed at least ten times. Antigen unknown. The sequence derives from a man aged 35 to 55 with primary liver carcinoma and hepatitis B virus infection. Sequences were obtained from liver tumor tissue from sampling region 2. The subset was: tumor region T2, inferior pole. The V gene is TRBV4-2, the J gene TRBJ2-1; 9 nucleotides match TRBD2. For the CDR3, the DNA is TGTGCCAGCAGCCAAGAGGCTAGCGGGAATATGGGCGAGCAGTTCTTC. It yields the protein CASSQEASGNMGEQFF.